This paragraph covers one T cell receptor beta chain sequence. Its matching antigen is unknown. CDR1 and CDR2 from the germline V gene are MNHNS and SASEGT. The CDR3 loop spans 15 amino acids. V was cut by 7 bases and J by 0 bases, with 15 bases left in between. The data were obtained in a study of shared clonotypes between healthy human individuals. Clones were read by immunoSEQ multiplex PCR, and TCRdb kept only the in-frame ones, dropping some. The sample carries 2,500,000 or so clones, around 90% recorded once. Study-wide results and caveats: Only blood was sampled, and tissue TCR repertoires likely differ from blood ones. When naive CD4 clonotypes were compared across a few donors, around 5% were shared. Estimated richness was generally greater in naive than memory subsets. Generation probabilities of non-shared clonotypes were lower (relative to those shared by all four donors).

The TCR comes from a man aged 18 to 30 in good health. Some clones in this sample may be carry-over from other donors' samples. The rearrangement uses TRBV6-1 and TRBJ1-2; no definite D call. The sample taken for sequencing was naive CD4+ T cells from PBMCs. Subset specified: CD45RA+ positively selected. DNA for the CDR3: TGTGCCAGCACCTTACCGGGTCCGACTAACTATGGCTACACCTTC. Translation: CASTLPGPTNYGYTF.